These 30 T cell receptor beta chains originate from one sample sequenced in a study of Graves' ophthalmopathy and Graves' hyperthyroidism. Amplification of TCR beta CDR3 regions used RNA transcripts. Amplification began with first-round RT-PCR using HTBI primers, then second-round multiplex PCR was performed. In TCRdb, the multiplex PCR reads were re-called with MiXCR into one record per CDR3 protein. The sample lists 150,000 or so distinct CDR3 sequences, under 45% occurring once. Material: peripheral blood. The receptors were gathered from a man aged 30-40 years with Graves' ophthalmopathy.

This clonotype showed up many times. This chain connects TRBV11-2 to TRBJ1-2; TRBD1 might be the D (6 bases). Germline V gene sequence: CDR1 SGHAT, CDR2 FQNNGV. The V end lost 4 bases, the J end lost 8 bases, and 14 bases lay between the germline ends. The CDR3 has 13 residues. The chain's CDR3 is CASSYNRAGGYTF. The CDR3 DNA reads TGTGCCAGCAGCTATAACAGGGCGGGGGGCTACACCTTC.

This sequence joins TRBV6-1 and TRBJ1-1; D not resolved. Germline V gene data show CDR1 as MNHNS and CDR2 as SASEGT. The CDR3 has 14 amino acids. Trimming took off 2 bases at V and 5 bases at J, with 12 bases between the two ends. CDR3 nucleotide sequence: TGTGCCAGCAGTGAAAGGTGGGGAGGGACTGAAGCTTTCTTT. Protein sequence: CASSERWGGTEAFF.

The chain has TRBV6-2 or TRBV6-3 and TRBJ1-2; 7 nucleotides align to TRBD1. Trimming took 5 bases from V and 6 from J; bases not matched to a gene: 6. The CDR3 has 13 residues. Per germline, CDR1 MNHEY and CDR2 SVGEGT. The CDR3 region is CASSTDRVDGYTF. Written as DNA, the CDR3 is TGTGCCAGCAGTACCGACAGGGTGGATGGCTACACCTTC.

Ten or more counts support this clonotype. The rearrangement joins TRBV5-1 to TRBJ1-2; 10 bases are a match to TRBD1. The CDR3 sequence is 15 residues long. CDR1 is SGHRS and CDR2 is YFSETQ in the germline V gene. Trimming removed 3 bases from V and 2 bases from J; junction bases left unmatched: 4. CDR3 residues: CASSSEDRGNYGYTF. The DNA of the CDR3 is TGCGCCAGCAGCTCAGAGGACAGGGGGAACTATGGCTACACCTTC.

The V gene is TRBV2, the J gene TRBJ2-7; 14 bases align to TRBD2. The CDR3 sequence is 17 residues long. Germline loops: CDR1 SNHLY, CDR2 FYNNEI. V gave up 6 bases and J gave up 4 bases; unmatched junction bases: 11. The CDR3 here is CASSNGLAGGGAYEQYF. The CDR3 DNA follows: TGTGCCAGCAGCAACGGACTAGCGGGAGGAGGGGCTTACGAGCAGTACTTC.

The gene calls are TRBV29-1 and TRBJ2-7; D gene unclear. The CDR3 extends over 14 amino acids. V was shortened by 5 bases and J by 0 bases, with 14 bases between the two germline ends. Germline V CDR1 and CDR2: SQVTM, ANQGSEA. The CDR3 loop reads CSVNLGGPSYEQYF. DNA for the CDR3: TGCAGCGTTAACCTTGGTGGTCCCTCCTACGAGCAGTACTTC.

V gene TRBV12-3 or TRBV12-4 combines with J gene TRBJ2-2; the match to TRBD2 covers 7 bases. Unmatched junction bases numbered 5, after V lost 7 bases and J lost 3 bases. This CDR3 contains 14 residues. Here the CDR3 reads CASIAGAYTGELFF. CDR3 bases: TGTGCCAGCATAGCGGGCGCGTACACCGGGGAGCTGTTTTTT.

This clonotype was recorded at least ten times. In DNA, the CDR3 is TGTGCCTGGAACGAGGGCTTGGACACTGAAGCTTTCTTT. This sequence encodes CAWNEGLDTEAFF. The genes are TRBV30 and TRBJ1-1; D is unresolved. Trimming removed 4 bases at V and 3 bases at J, with 12 bases between. The V gene's germline CDR1 is GTSNPN and CDR2 SVGIG (reference sequence). CDR3 size: 13 residues.

This clonotype was detected many times. The V gene is TRBV30, the J gene TRBJ2-5, with 10 nucleotides matching TRBD2. Germline V gives CDR1 GTSNPN, CDR2 SVGIG (reference sequence). The V gene end was trimmed by 3 bases and the J gene end by 5 bases; junction bases not matched to a gene: 9. The CDR3 totals 15 residues. This CDR3 reads CAWSNQREGRETQYF. Here the CDR3 DNA reads TGTGCCTGGAGCAACCAGCGGGAGGGTAGGGAGACCCAGTACTTC.

V is TRBV6-5 and J is TRBJ2-7, with a possible D match to TRBD2 (5 bases). This CDR3 comprises 15 residues. The V end was cut by 2 bases, the J end by 3 bases, with 14 bases between. Germline CDR1 and CDR2: MNHEY and SVGAGI. CDR3 protein: CASSYDSERSYEQYF. Here the CDR3 DNA reads TGTGCCAGCAGTTACGATAGCGAGCGGAGCTACGAGCAGTACTTC.

This clonotype was detected many times. This rearrangement joins TRBV2 to TRBJ1-3; 8 nucleotides align to TRBD1. This CDR3 is 15 amino acids long. V was pared by 6 bases and J by 4 bases, with 8 bases of the junction left unmatched. Germline V gene sequence: CDR1 SNHLY, CDR2 FYNNEI. CDR3 sequence: CASRGLDRAGNTIYF. CDR3 bases: TGTGCCAGCAGGGGCCTGGACAGGGCCGGAAACACCATATATTTT.

This clonotype came up many times. The chain links TRBV15 to TRBJ1-5, with D perhaps TRBD1 (5 bases). Trimming cost V 0 bases and J 4 bases, with 7 bases left between them. Germline CDR1 LNHNV, CDR2 YYDKDF (reference sequence). This CDR3 is built from 14 residues. CDR3: CATSREEGNQPQHF. The DNA of the CDR3 is TGTGCCACCAGCAGAGAGGAGGGGAATCAGCCCCAGCATTTT. Based on the CDR3 plus reference TRBV15 and TRBJ1-5, the full variable domain is DAMVIQNPRYQVTQFGKPVTLSCSQTLNHNVMYWYQQKSSQAPKLLFHYYDKDFNNEADTPDNFQSRRPNTSFCFLDIRSPGLGDTAMYLCATSREEGNQPQHFGDGTRLSIL.

The chain recombines TRBV12-3 or TRBV12-4 with TRBJ2-2; TRBD2 might be the D (7 bases). The V gene lost 9 bases and the J gene lost 3 bases, with 17 bases spanning the gap. The CDR3 has 15 amino acids. CDR3 bases: TGTGCCAGTCACTCACGGGGGGCCCACACCGGGGAGCTGTTTTTT. This sequence encodes CASHSRGAHTGELFF.

The chain combines TRBV7-8 with TRBJ1-1; D unresolved. The CDR3 spans 15 residues. Trimming removed 6 bases at V and 1 base at J, with 15 bases between. Per the germline V gene, CDR1 is SGHVS and CDR2 is FQNEAQ. The CDR3 region is CASRARTARNTEAFF. In nucleotides, the CDR3 is TGTGCCAGCAGGGCCCGGACGGCCAGGAACACTGAAGCTTTCTTT.

The chain uses TRBV6-1 and TRBJ2-7; TRBD2 agrees at 8 bases. CDR3 length: 15 residues. The V gene end was trimmed by 5 bases and the J gene end by 5 bases; junction bases not matched to a gene: 11. CDR1 and CDR2 (germline): MNHNS, SASEGT. DNA for the CDR3: TGTGCCAGCAGTCCAAAAGCGGGAGCGCCCCACGAGCAGTACTTC. It codes for CASSPKAGAPHEQYF.

This clonotype showed up many times. The chain employs TRBV28 and TRBJ2-2; the match to TRBD1 covers 8 bases. CDR1 MDHEN and CDR2 SYDVKM come from the germline V gene. This CDR3 has 15 amino acids. V lost 6 bases to trimming and J lost 7 bases; unmatched junction nucleotides: 10. CDR3 sequence (DNA): TGTGCCAGCAGGCCACCCGGGACAGGACGCGGGGAGCTGTTTTTT. Its translation: CASRPPGTGRGELFF.

This clonotype showed up many times. This chain links TRBV7-6 with TRBJ1-1, with D tentatively TRBD1 (5 bases). The length of the CDR3 is 15 residues. Germline CDR1 and CDR2: SGHVS and FNYEAQ. V was clipped by 0 bases and J by 4 bases, with 12 bases between them. In DNA, the CDR3 is TGTGCCAGCAGCTTAGCAGGAGGGACGGCCACTGAAGCTTTCTTT. The encoded protein is CASSLAGGTATEAFF.

This clonotype came up many times. The chain has TRBV12-3 or TRBV12-4 and TRBJ1-5; unclear D gene. This CDR3 has 15 amino acids. Between the trimmed V and J ends, which lost 6 bases and 8 bases, there was a span of 20 bases. The CDR3 DNA sequence: TGTGCCAGCAGCACCGGGAGGTCCTTACTAGAGCCCCAGCATTTT. Translated, it gives CASSTGRSLLEPQHF.

This clonotype was seen a handful of times. V usage is TRBV6-1 and J usage is TRBJ2-7; 9 bases map to TRBD1. CDR3 length equals 15 residues. The V and J ends lost 4 bases and 7 bases, in that order; junction bases with no gene match: 11. From germline, CDR1 is MNHNS and CDR2 SASEGT. CDR3 protein: CASSGIWTGASEQYF. The CDR3 DNA is TGTGCCAGCAGTGGAATCTGGACAGGGGCGTCGGAGCAGTACTTC.

The chain couples TRBV2 to TRBJ2-5; D uncertain. This CDR3 spans 11 amino acids. CDR1 and CDR2 from the germline V gene are SNHLY and FYNNEI. V was trimmed by 7 bases and J by 8 bases, leaving 11 bases between them. The CDR3 is CASKDAATQYF. The CDR3 DNA follows: TGTGCCAGCAAGGACGCAGCCACCCAGTACTTC. The full variable domain, completed using reference TRBV2 and TRBJ2-5, is EPEVTQTPSHQVTQMGQEVILRCVPISNHLYFYWYRQILGQKVEFLVSFYNNEISEKSEIFDDQFSVERPDGSNFTLKIRSTKLEDSAMYFCASKDAATQYFGPGTRLLVL.

This clonotype appeared many times. The chain uses TRBV14 and TRBJ1-6; D might be TRBD1 (5 bases). In germline, CDR1 is SGHDN, CDR2 FVKESK. This CDR3 region has 12 residues. V dropped 1 base and J dropped 18 bases, with 13 bases sitting between them. CDR3 nucleotide sequence: TGTGCCAGCAGCCAAGGCCAGGGAGTGAACCACTTT. Translating it yields CASSQGQGVNHF. Filled out from reference TRBV14 and TRBJ1-6, the complete variable domain reads EAGVTQFPSHSVIEKGQTVTLRCDPISGHDNLYWYRRVMGKEIKFLLHFVKESKQDESGMPNNRFLAERTGGTYSTLKVQPAELEDSGVYFCASSQGQGVNHFGNGTRLTVT.

The rearrangement uses TRBV7-8 and TRBJ2-5, with TRBD1 matching over 7 bases. The CDR3 is 13 amino acids. Losses at the gene ends were 4 bases for V and 5 bases for J; bases not matched to a gene: 4. Germline loops: CDR1 SGHVS, CDR2 FQNEAQ. CDR3 residues: CASSSDRVETQYF. The CDR3, as DNA: TGTGCCAGCAGCTCCGACAGGGTCGAGACCCAGTACTTC.

This clonotype was picked up many times. The chain joins TRBV11-3 to TRBJ1-6; D not certain. This CDR3 contains 15 residues. V was clipped by 0 bases and J by 5 bases, with 8 bases between them. CDR1 is SGHNT and CDR2 is YENEEA in the germline V gene. This chain's CDR3 is CASSLDPGHNSPLHF. In nucleotides, the CDR3 is TGTGCCAGCAGCTTAGATCCAGGACATAATTCACCCCTCCACTTT.

As to this clonotype: The junction differs from germline at one of its ends, possibly a read error. The genes are TRBV11-3 and TRBJ1-1; 12 nucleotides match TRBD1. Germline loops: CDR1 SGHNT, CDR2 YENEEA. The CDR3 consists of 15 residues. The DNA of the CDR3 is TGTGCCAGCACCTTATGGGGACAGGGGGCTACTGAAGCTTTCTTT. Translated, it gives CASTLWGQGATEAFF.

This clonotype has a single count. This chain links TRBV20-1 with TRBJ2-5; the D is unclear. The CDR3 is 13 residues long. V lost 6 bases and J lost 0, with 11 bases in between. Germline V gene lookup returns CDR1 DFQATT and CDR2 SNEGSKA (reference sequence). The CDR3 spells CSALRKYQETQYF. The CDR3 DNA is TGCAGTGCCTTACGGAAGTACCAAGAGACCCAGTACTTC.

This clonotype came up many times. V is TRBV15 and J is TRBJ2-7; a weak D match, TRBD2 (5 bases). V dropped 2 bases and J dropped 0 bases, with 11 bases sitting between them. Germline V gene sequence: CDR1 LNHNV, CDR2 YYDKDF (reference sequence). The CDR3 is 15 residues long. The CDR3 DNA is TGTGCCACCAGCAGACGCATTGGACTCTCCTACGAGCAGTACTTC. Protein sequence: CATSRRIGLSYEQYF.

This clonotype was observed many times. In DNA, the CDR3 is TGTGCCAGCAGTCGGGAATTCTATTCGGACATTTCCCACGAGCAGTACTTC. Translating it yields CASSREFYSDISHEQYF. The chain recombines TRBV7-9 with TRBJ2-7; D could derive from TRBD1 or TRBD2 (5 bases each). The CDR3 is 17 residues long. Trimming pared 6 bases from V and 5 bases from J, leaving 26 bases between. Germline V CDR1 and CDR2: SEHNR, FQNEAQ (reference sequence).

In DNA, the CDR3 is TGTGCCAGCAGTTTAGAATCTGGCTACACCTTC. Translated, it gives CASSLESGYTF. This rearrangement joins TRBV28 to TRBJ1-2, with unresolved D. The V end was cut by 2 bases, the J end by 7 bases, with 5 bases between. CDR3 length: 11 amino acids. CDR1 is MDHEN and CDR2 is SYDVKM in the germline V gene.

The sample holds one count of this clonotype. J is TRBJ1-1 and V is TRBV6-2 or TRBV6-3; D call uncertain. The CDR3 has 14 residues. Deletions cut 6 bases from V and 0 bases from J, with 11 bases between. CDR1 and CDR2 (germline): MNHEY, SVGEGT. The CDR3 DNA reads as TGTGCCAGCAGCACCGGCCGCATGAACACTGAAGCTTTCTTT. Translated: CASSTGRMNTEAFF.

The chain recombines TRBV5-5 with TRBJ2-5; the D gene could be TRBD1 or TRBD2 (6 bases each). The ends were cut back, 0 bases at V and 3 bases at J, with 9 bases in the middle. Germline V gives CDR1 SGHKS, CDR2 YYEKEE (reference sequence). The CDR3 length is 14 residues. CDR3: CASSLGGAKETQYF. CDR3 in DNA: TGTGCCAGCAGCTTGGGGGGGGCGAAAGAGACCCAGTACTTC.